The source of this T cell receptor beta chain is a study of T cell changes during pregnancy in multiple sclerosis. Trimming took 3 bases from V and 3 from J, leaving 13 bases between them. This CDR3 is built from 15 residues. Germline V gene sequence: CDR1 SGHKS, CDR2 YYEKEE (reference sequence). The table came from immunoSEQ multiplex PCR; TCRdb's copy has only in-frame clones and leaves some out. Of 50,000 to 65,000 clones in the sample, roughly 88% were seen once. Material: peripheral blood, obtained in the third trimester of pregnancy. The origin of this receptor is a female donor in good health, enrolled as a control in a pregnancy study. The chain uses TRBV5-5 and TRBJ1-5, with D possibly TRBD1 on 5 matching bases. CDR3 amino acids: CASSWQGTYNQPQHF. In nucleotides, the CDR3 is TGTGCCAGCAGCTGGCAGGGAACCTACAATCAGCCCCAGCATTTT.